Sequencing of this T cell receptor (beta chain) was carried out in a study of early stage breast cancer tumors. Study conclusions and caveats: Compared with adjacent normal breast tissue, tumors showed around 2.7-fold greater T cell density and higher clonality.

With regard to this clone: Its antigen remains unidentified.

Clones were sequenced by immunoSEQ multiplex PCR, and TCRdb holds only the in-frame ones, with some missing. The sample records more than 55,000 clones, around 80% being singletons. The material sequenced was blood. This TCR was recovered from a person in their 40s with breast cancer.

This CDR3 reads CASSDPNNEQFF. The CDR3 nucleotides read TGTGCCAGCAGTGACCCAAACAATGAGCAGTTCTTC. The chain combines TRBV27 with TRBJ2-1; D unclear. The CDR3 loop spans 12 amino acids. The V end was cut by 5 bases, the J end by 5 bases, with 7 bases between. CDR1 is MNHEY, CDR2 SMNVEV, per germline (reference sequence).